This T cell receptor (beta chain) was documented in a study of blood T cells in healthy people across ages. Study-wide findings and caveats: Naive CD4+ cells and diversity were both higher in long-lived donors than in aged donors.

Together with a sample-barcoded 5' primer, a J-beta primer mix was included in a second PCR lasting about 7 to 12 cycles. There were at least 2.5 million CDR3-containing paired-end reads obtained from each sample. From the 5' RACE reads, TCRdb called clonotypes with MiXCR, one entry per CDR3 protein. The table shows hundreds of thousands of distinct CDR3 sequences, with roughly 26% occurring only once. This clonotype was found many times. Its antigen remains unknown. The CDR3 is made up of 12 amino acids. The V end was cut by 7 bases, the J end by 1 base, with 6 bases between. Per the germline V gene, CDR1 is MNHNY and CDR2 is SVGAGI (reference sequence).

V is TRBV6-6 and J is TRBJ2-3; D is unclear. The specimen sequenced was blood. This TCR was sampled from a woman older than 75 in good health. CDR3 coding DNA: TGTGCCAGCAAATGGGGCACAGATACGCAGTATTTT. Protein: CASKWGTDTQYF.